The next 21 T cell receptor beta chains were all read from a single sample in a study of PD-1 blockade in classical Hodgkin lymphoma. Noted time point: cycle 4 day 1 (C4D1), after 5 to 7 weeks of nivolumab. Brentuximab vedotin exposure varied, and every patient relapsed after autologous stem cell transplantation. TCRdb's copy holds only in-frame clones and misses some; the assay was immunoSEQ multiplex PCR. This sample has about 64,000 clones, with roughly nine tenths found just once. The sample was peripheral blood mononuclear cells (PBMCs), taken before the fourth cycle of nivolumab. Receptors originate from a human donor with classical Hodgkin lymphoma.

V usage is TRBV6-5 and J usage is TRBJ1-4; no clear D gene. Germline V gene sequence: CDR1 MNHEY, CDR2 SVGAGI. Trimming took 4 bases from V and 7 from J, leaving 7 bases between them. This CDR3 spans 12 amino acids. Here the CDR3 reads CASSSAGEKLFF. CDR3 sequence (DNA): TGTGCCAGCAGTTCGGCGGGTGAAAAACTGTTTTTT.

The chain combines TRBV14 with TRBJ1-2; D may be TRBD1 (5 bases). V lost 0 bases, J lost 4 bases, and 12 bases lay in between. The CDR3 extends over 15 amino acids. CDR1 is SGHDN, CDR2 FVKESK, per germline. CDR3 in DNA: TGTGCCAGCAGCCAAGATCTTCAGGGCTCCTATGGCTACACCTTC. Protein: CASSQDLQGSYGYTF.

This sequence joins TRBV4-2 and TRBJ1-5, with 11 bases identical to TRBD1. In germline, CDR1 is LGHNA, CDR2 YNFKEQ. J lost 6 bases, V lost 5 bases, and 3 bases had no gene match. The CDR3 is 14 residues long. In nucleotides, the CDR3 is TGTGCCAGCAGCTTAGGACAGGGGGCTCAGCCCCAGCATTTT. This codes for CASSLGQGAQPQHF.

This chain joins TRBV4-2 and TRBJ1-5, with D perhaps matching TRBD1 (5 bases). Per the germline V gene, CDR1 is LGHNA and CDR2 is YNFKEQ. Between the trimmed V and J ends, which lost 3 bases and 5 bases, there was a span of 20 bases. This CDR3 has 17 residues. This CDR3 is CASSHSGGEGADQPQHF. The DNA of the CDR3 is TGTGCCAGCAGCCATAGTGGGGGGGAAGGGGCGGATCAGCCCCAGCATTTT.

This sequence joins TRBV30 and TRBJ1-6; 8 positions match TRBD1. V shed 0 bases and J 8 bases; nucleotides not matched to a gene: 3. Germline CDR1 reads GTSNPN; CDR2 reads SVGIG (reference sequence). CDR3 length: 14 amino acids. The CDR3 bases are TGTGCCTGGAGTGTAGGACAGGGCGATTCACCCCTCCACTTT. Translation: CAWSVGQGDSPLHF.

The chain couples TRBV11-1 to TRBJ1-3; the D is unclear. CDR3 length equals 15 residues. V gave up 0 bases and J gave up 0 bases, with 6 bases separating them. The germline gives CDR1 SGHAT, CDR2 FQDESV (reference sequence). The CDR3 sequence is CASSLAGRSGNTIYF. DNA for the CDR3: TGTGCCAGCAGCTTAGCAGGTCGCTCTGGAAACACCATATATTTT.

The genes are TRBV4-2 and TRBJ2-3; the D gene is possibly TRBD2 (6 bases). The V and J ends lost 0 bases and 4 bases respectively, with 14 bases between them. Germline lookup yields CDR1 LGHNA and CDR2 YNFKEQ. The CDR3 length is 16 residues. CDR3: CASSQEQSAGPDTQYF. In DNA, the CDR3 is TGTGCCAGCAGCCAAGAGCAGTCGGCGGGGCCAGATACGCAGTATTTT.

This clone was seen just once. The rearrangement joins TRBV6-5 to TRBJ1-5, with 8 positions matching TRBD1. The V segment lost 6 bases and the J segment 6 bases; nucleotides outside the gene matches: 10. CDR1 and CDR2 (germline): MNHEY, SVGAGI. The CDR3 consists of 15 residues. CDR3 bases: TGTGCCAGCAGCCTCAAACGGACAGGGAGTCAGCCCCAGCATTTT. Protein: CASSLKRTGSQPQHF.

The rearrangement uses TRBV18 and TRBJ1-1; the D is unclear. From germline, CDR1 is KGHSH and CDR2 LQKENI. The CDR3 covers 14 residues. Trimming left V 3 bases short and J 10 bases short, with 18 bases between. The CDR3 DNA reads TGTGCCAGCTCACCTGGAGACCGATCCCTGGGAGCTTTCTTT. It is translated as CASSPGDRSLGAFF.

This chain joins TRBV7-9 and TRBJ1-4, with 10 nucleotides matching TRBD1. The V gene end was trimmed by 7 bases and the J gene end by 5 bases; junction bases not matched to a gene: 13. The germline V gene encodes CDR1 SEHNR and CDR2 FQNEAQ (reference sequence). This CDR3 spans 17 amino acids. CDR3 amino acids: CASTIDRGRRRNEKLFF. Written as DNA, the CDR3 is TGTGCCAGCACAATTGACAGGGGGCGAAGACGAAATGAAAAACTGTTTTTT.

The rearrangement joins TRBV10-1 to TRBJ1-5; 7 nucleotides agree with TRBD1. J gave up 8 bases and V 5 bases, and 9 bases lay outside the gene matches. Germline V gene sequence: CDR1 WNHNN, CDR2 SYGVQD (reference sequence). The CDR3 is 14 residues long. The CDR3 DNA sequence: TGCGCCAGCAGTCCCGGACAGGCAGGAGAGCCCCAGCATTTT. Its translation: CASSPGQAGEPQHF.

V usage is TRBV4-1 and J usage is TRBJ2-4; TRBD1 aligns across 10 bases. CDR3 length: 17 residues. CDR1 and CDR2 from the germline V gene are MGHRA and YSYEKL. V trimming: 2 bases; J trimming: 1 base; junction bases outside the gene matches: 5. CDR3 sequence reads: CASSQYPGQGAKNIQYF. The CDR3 DNA is TGCGCCAGCAGCCAATACCCGGGACAGGGGGCCAAAAACATTCAGTACTTC.

V and J are TRBV19 and TRBJ1-1; TRBD1 might be the D (5 bases). Germline-derived CDR1 and CDR2 are LNHDA and SQIVND (reference sequence). Trimming cost V 5 bases and J 5 bases, with 15 bases left between them. This CDR3 is built from 14 residues. The CDR3 region has the DNA TGTGCCAGTAGTCGGGGGTTAGAGCGTACTGAAGCTTTCTTT. It codes for CASSRGLERTEAFF.

This clone is a singleton in its sample. The V gene is TRBV4-1, the J gene TRBJ1-2, with D unclear. Trimming pared 0 bases from V and 4 bases from J, leaving 12 bases between. The CDR3 is 15 amino acids. Per germline, CDR1 MGHRA and CDR2 YSYEKL. The chain's CDR3 is CASSQDQSERYGYTF. Here the CDR3 DNA reads TGCGCCAGCAGCCAAGATCAGTCGGAACGCTATGGCTACACCTTC.

The rearrangement uses TRBV28 and TRBJ1-2, with 9 bases fitting TRBD1. CDR1 is MDHEN, CDR2 SYDVKM, per germline. This CDR3 region has 13 residues. The V and J ends lost 6 bases and 6 bases, in that order; junction bases with no gene match: 5. The DNA of the CDR3 is TGTGCCAGCAGGCCACAGGGGGCGGATGGCTACACCTTC. Its translation: CASRPQGADGYTF.

This clone was seen more than once but under ten times. This chain connects TRBV7-3 to TRBJ1-1; possible D gene TRBD1, 6 bases. Per the germline V gene, CDR1 is SGHTA and CDR2 is FQGTGA. Trimming took off 5 bases at V and 1 base at J, with 11 bases between the two ends. The CDR3 is 14 residues long. The CDR3 is CASSRVGGNTEAFF. The CDR3 coding sequence is TGTGCCAGCAGCCGAGTAGGGGGGAACACTGAAGCTTTCTTT.

The rearrangement links TRBV2 to TRBJ1-2; weak D call: TRBD1 (5 bases). The CDR3 consists of 18 residues. Germline CDR1 and CDR2: SNHLY and FYNNEI. V shed 2 bases and J shed 5 bases, with 24 bases lying between them. Written as DNA, the CDR3 is TGTGCCAGCAGTGAAATTTTGGTAGTTGTAGGGGCGAGATATGGCTACACCTTC. It specifies CASSEILVVVGARYGYTF.

The table lists this clone with a count of one. This chain connects TRBV7-3 to TRBJ1-1, with 7 bases aligning to TRBD1. Germline CDR1 SGHTA, CDR2 FQGTGA. This CDR3 spans 13 amino acids. Germline trimming cut 2 bases from V and 3 bases from J; bases unmatched to any gene: 0. The CDR3 nucleotides read TGTGCCAGCAGCTTAGACAGGGACACTGAAGCTTTCTTT. Protein: CASSLDRDTEAFF. Complete variable domain (other parts from reference TRBV7-3 and TRBJ1-1): GAGVSQTPSNKVTEKGKYVELRCDPISGHTALYWYRQSLGQGPEFLIYFQGTGAADDSGLPNDRFFAVRPEGSVSTLKIQRTERGDSAVYLCASSLDRDTEAFFGQGTRLTVV.

The chain combines TRBV9 with TRBJ1-3; no clear D gene. Trimming took 0 bases from V and 4 from J, leaving 11 bases between them. The CDR3 runs 15 residues. From germline, CDR1 is SGDLS and CDR2 YYNGEE. CDR3: CASSVVGQKGNTIYF. The CDR3, as DNA: TGTGCCAGCAGCGTAGTTGGCCAGAAGGGAAACACCATATATTTT. The variable domain in full, completed from reference TRBV9 and TRBJ1-3, reads DSGVTQTPKHLITATGQRVTLRCSPRSGDLSVYWYQQSLDQGLQFLIQYYNGEERAKGNILERFSAQQFPDLHSELNLSSLELGDSALYFCASSVVGQKGNTIYFGEGSWLTVV.

The CDR3: CASTKGPEGTPYEQYF. CDR3 nucleotides: TGTGCCAGCACCAAAGGGCCCGAGGGGACTCCCTACGAGCAGTACTTC. The chain joins TRBV7-9 to TRBJ2-7, with D perhaps TRBD2 (6 bases). CDR1 is SEHNR, CDR2 FQNEAQ, per germline (reference sequence). The CDR3 extends over 16 amino acids. Between the trimmed V and J ends, which lost 7 bases and 2 bases, there was a span of 21 bases.

The V call is TRBV15, the J call TRBJ2-1; tentative D call: TRBD1 (5 bases). This CDR3 has 16 amino acids. The V and J ends lost 3 bases and 3 bases respectively, with 15 bases between them. Germline lookup yields CDR1 LNHNV and CDR2 YYDKDF (reference sequence). The CDR3 nucleotides read TGTGCCACCAGCAGCCCCCGAACAGGCAACTACAATGAGCAGTTCTTC. Its protein product is CATSSPRTGNYNEQFF.